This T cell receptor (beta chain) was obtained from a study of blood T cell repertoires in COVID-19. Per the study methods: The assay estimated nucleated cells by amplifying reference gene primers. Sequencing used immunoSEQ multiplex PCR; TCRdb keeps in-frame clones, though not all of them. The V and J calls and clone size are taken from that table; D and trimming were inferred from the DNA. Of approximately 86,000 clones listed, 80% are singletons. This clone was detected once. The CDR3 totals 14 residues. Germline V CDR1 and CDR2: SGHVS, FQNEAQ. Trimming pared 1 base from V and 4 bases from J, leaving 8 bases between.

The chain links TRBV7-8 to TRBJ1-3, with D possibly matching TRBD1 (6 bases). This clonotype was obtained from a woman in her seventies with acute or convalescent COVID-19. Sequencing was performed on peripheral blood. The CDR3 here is CASSLGTAGNTIYF. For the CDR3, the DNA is TGTGCCAGCAGCTTAGGGACAGCCGGAAACACCATATATTTT. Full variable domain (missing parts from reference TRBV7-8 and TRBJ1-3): GAGVSQSPRYKVAKRGQDVALRCDPISGHVSLFWYQQALGQGPEFLTYFQNEAQLDKSGLPSDRFFAERPEGSVSTLKIQRTQQEDSAVYLCASSLGTAGNTIYFGEGSWLTVV.